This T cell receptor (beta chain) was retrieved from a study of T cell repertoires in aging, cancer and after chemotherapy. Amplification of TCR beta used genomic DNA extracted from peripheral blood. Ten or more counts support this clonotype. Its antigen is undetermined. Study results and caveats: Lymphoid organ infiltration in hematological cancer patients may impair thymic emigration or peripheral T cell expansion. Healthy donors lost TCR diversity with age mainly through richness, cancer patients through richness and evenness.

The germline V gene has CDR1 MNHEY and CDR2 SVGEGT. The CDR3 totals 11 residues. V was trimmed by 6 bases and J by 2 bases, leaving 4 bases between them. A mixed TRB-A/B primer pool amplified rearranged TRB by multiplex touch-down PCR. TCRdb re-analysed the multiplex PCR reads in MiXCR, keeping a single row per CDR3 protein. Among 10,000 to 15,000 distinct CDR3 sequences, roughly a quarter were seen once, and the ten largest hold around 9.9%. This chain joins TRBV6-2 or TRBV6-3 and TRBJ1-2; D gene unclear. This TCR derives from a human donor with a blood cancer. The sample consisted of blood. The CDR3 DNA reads TGTGCCAGCAGGGGGAACTATGGCTACACCTTC. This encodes CASRGNYGYTF.